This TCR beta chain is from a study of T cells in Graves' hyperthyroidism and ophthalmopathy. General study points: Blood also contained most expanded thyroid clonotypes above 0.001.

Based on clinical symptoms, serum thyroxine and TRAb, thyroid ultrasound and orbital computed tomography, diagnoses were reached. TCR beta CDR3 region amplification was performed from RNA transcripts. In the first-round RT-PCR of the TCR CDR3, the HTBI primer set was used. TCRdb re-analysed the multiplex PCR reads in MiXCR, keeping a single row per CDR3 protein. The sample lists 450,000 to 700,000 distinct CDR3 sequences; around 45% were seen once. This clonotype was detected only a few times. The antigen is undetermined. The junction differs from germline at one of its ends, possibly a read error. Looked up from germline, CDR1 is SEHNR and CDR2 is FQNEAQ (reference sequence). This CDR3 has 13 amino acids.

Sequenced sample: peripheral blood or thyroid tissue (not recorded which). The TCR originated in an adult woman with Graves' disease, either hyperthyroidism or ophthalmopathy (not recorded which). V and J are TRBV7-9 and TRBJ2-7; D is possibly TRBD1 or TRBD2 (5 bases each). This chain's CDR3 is CASSHRKQDWIDF. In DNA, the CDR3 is TGTGCCAGCAGCCACCGGAAACAGGACTGGATCGACTTC.